This is a list of T cell receptor beta chains from one sample in a study of T-cell reconstitution after alpha-beta-depleted transplantation in children. TCRdb independently ran MiXCR on the PCR reads; one entry per CDR3 protein. The sample lists 550,000 to 800,000 distinct CDR3 sequences, approximately 14% occurring once. The material was PBMCs, obtained before TCRalphabeta/CD19-depleted stem cell transplant. These receptor sequences come from a girl aged 2 to 9 with congenital amegakaryocytic thrombocytopenia, due to receive a stem cell transplant. Both conserved end residues are part of each CDR3. A D gene is named only where the DNA matches it firmly. Size is stated for part of the rows, as once, few or many counts, or as a class when the clone is expanded.

abundance: -
v_gene: TRBV5-1
d_gene: TRBD1
j_gene: TRBJ2-2
CDR3nt: TGCGCCAGCACAGACAGGGAAGGGAGCGGGGAGCTGTTTTTT
CDR3aa: CASTDREGSGELFF

abundance: many
v_gene: TRBV20-1
d_gene: -
j_gene: TRBJ2-3
CDR3nt: TGCAGTGCTCCCCGGGAGAGTATTCCAGATACGCAGTATTTT
CDR3aa: CSAPRESIPDTQYF

abundance: -
v_gene: TRBV18
d_gene: -
j_gene: TRBJ2-1
CDR3nt: TGTGCCAGCTCACCACCGCGGCGGACCTCCTACAATGAGCAGTTCTTC
CDR3aa: CASSPPRRTSYNEQFF

abundance: many
v_gene: TRBV29-1
d_gene: TRBD2
j_gene: TRBJ2-2
CDR3nt: TGCAGCGATCTTTCCGGACTAGCGGGACGCACCGGGGAGCTGTTTTTT
CDR3aa: CSDLSGLAGRTGELFF

abundance: many
v_gene: TRBV5-1
d_gene: TRBD1
j_gene: TRBJ2-3
CDR3nt: TGCGCCAGCAGCGGCAAACAGGGGGCGAGGGGAGATACGCAGTATTTT
CDR3aa: CASSGKQGARGDTQYF

abundance: few
v_gene: TRBV20-1
d_gene: TRBD2
j_gene: TRBJ2-3
CDR3nt: TGCAGTGCTAGAGACCCGTTTAGGACTACTAGCGGTTACCGTGGTACGCAGTATTTT
CDR3aa: CSARDPFRTTSGYRGTQYF

abundance: many
v_gene: TRBV5-1
d_gene: -
j_gene: TRBJ1-2
CDR3nt: TGCGCCAGCAGCTTGGACGACAGTTCGCTCGGCTACACCTTC
CDR3aa: CASSLDDSSLGYTF

abundance: few
v_gene: TRBV5-5
d_gene: -
j_gene: TRBJ2-3
CDR3nt: TGTGCCAGCAGCTTGGTTCCAGGCCGCACAGATACGCAGTATTTT
CDR3aa: CASSLVPGRTDTQYF

abundance: -
v_gene: TRBV2
d_gene: -
j_gene: TRBJ2-4
CDR3nt: TGTGCCAGCAGTCCGGGACTGTCGAAAAACATTCAGTACTTC
CDR3aa: CASSPGLSKNIQYF

abundance: -
v_gene: TRBV12-3/TRBV12-4
d_gene: TRBD2
j_gene: TRBJ2-3
CDR3nt: TGTGCCAGCAGCCTAGCGGGAGGGCCGAGGACAGATACGCAGTATTTT
CDR3aa: CASSLAGGPRTDTQYF

abundance: -
v_gene: TRBV20-1
d_gene: -
j_gene: TRBJ2-1
CDR3nt: TGCAGTGCTCCCGCTACCGAATCCTACAATGAGCAGTTCTTC
CDR3aa: CSAPATESYNEQFF

abundance: few
v_gene: TRBV7-9
d_gene: TRBD2
j_gene: TRBJ2-7
CDR3nt: TGTGCCAGCAGCTCCTCGGCGGGAGGGGTCAGTTACGAGCAGTACTTC
CDR3aa: CASSSSAGGVSYEQYF

abundance: few
v_gene: TRBV5-1
d_gene: -
j_gene: TRBJ1-2
CDR3nt: TGCGCCAGCAGCCCCCCCGGGACCCTTAACTACACCTTC
CDR3aa: CASSPPGTLNYTF

abundance: -
v_gene: TRBV12-3/TRBV12-4
d_gene: -
j_gene: TRBJ1-1
CDR3nt: TGTGCCAGCAGTCCTCGTTGGGTAGGCACTGAAGCTTTCTTT
CDR3aa: CASSPRWVGTEAFF

abundance: many
v_gene: TRBV28
d_gene: -
j_gene: TRBJ1-5
CDR3nt: TGTGCCAGCAGCCCCCGCCCTCACAATCAGCCCCAGCATTTT
CDR3aa: CASSPRPHNQPQHF

abundance: -
v_gene: TRBV6-1
d_gene: TRBD2
j_gene: TRBJ2-2
CDR3nt: TGTGCCAGCCCTTTCGGGAGGGTATGCACCGGGGAGCTGTTTTTT
CDR3aa: CASPFGRVCTGELFF

abundance: -
v_gene: TRBV7-9
d_gene: TRBD2
j_gene: TRBJ2-1
CDR3nt: TGTGCCAGCAGCGCCCGGACTAGCGGACCCTACAATGAGCAGTTCTTC
CDR3aa: CASSARTSGPYNEQFF

abundance: -
v_gene: TRBV12-3/TRBV12-4
d_gene: -
j_gene: TRBJ2-3
CDR3nt: TGTGCCAGCAGCCTCGAGGAGACCTGGGGCACAGATACGCAGTATTTT
CDR3aa: CASSLEETWGTDTQYF

abundance: many
v_gene: TRBV28
d_gene: -
j_gene: TRBJ1-1
CDR3nt: TGTGCCAGCAGTTTATATTCAGTAGGTTTCTTT
CDR3aa: CASSLYSVGFF

abundance: few
v_gene: TRBV19
d_gene: -
j_gene: TRBJ2-4
CDR3nt: TGTGCCAGTAGTATGGAAGGGAACATTCAGTACTTC
CDR3aa: CASSMEGNIQYF

abundance: -
v_gene: TRBV25-1
d_gene: -
j_gene: TRBJ2-7
CDR3nt: TGTGCCAGCAGTGAATTGGGGAACTACGAGCAGTACTTC
CDR3aa: CASSELGNYEQYF

abundance: many
v_gene: TRBV5-1
d_gene: -
j_gene: TRBJ2-1
CDR3nt: TGCGCCAGCACCTTCCTAGGGCCAGGTTACAATGAGCAGTTCTTC
CDR3aa: CASTFLGPGYNEQFF

abundance: -
v_gene: TRBV6-1
d_gene: TRBD2
j_gene: TRBJ2-7
CDR3nt: TGTGCCAGCAGTAAACCAAAAGGACTAGCGGGAGGTGGATTGGGCTACGAGCAGTACTTC
CDR3aa: CASSKPKGLAGGGLGYEQYF

abundance: few
v_gene: TRBV25-1
d_gene: -
j_gene: TRBJ2-3
CDR3nt: TGTGCCAGCGCTATGGCGGATACGCAGTATTTT
CDR3aa: CASAMADTQYF

abundance: -
v_gene: TRBV6-8
d_gene: -
j_gene: TRBJ2-7
CDR3nt: TGTGCCAGCAGTTACTCGATGTGCTGGGCTGCCGCCTACGAGCAGTACTTC
CDR3aa: CASSYSMCWAAAYEQYF

abundance: -
v_gene: TRBV18
d_gene: -
j_gene: TRBJ2-5
CDR3nt: TGTGCCAGCTCTCTTACAGGTTTTCGGGAAGAGACCCAGTACTTC
CDR3aa: CASSLTGFREETQYF

abundance: many
v_gene: TRBV12-3/TRBV12-4
d_gene: -
j_gene: TRBJ2-1
CDR3nt: TGTGCCAGCAGTTTGATCAGGGTCGATGAGCAGTTCTTC
CDR3aa: CASSLIRVDEQFF

abundance: -
v_gene: TRBV7-3
d_gene: TRBD1
j_gene: TRBJ1-2
CDR3nt: TGTGCCAGCAGCACTACAGGGGGGCCTTCGGATGGCTACACCTTC
CDR3aa: CASSTTGGPSDGYTF

abundance: -
v_gene: TRBV29-1
d_gene: -
j_gene: TRBJ2-3
CDR3nt: TGCAGCGTTGAGGGGGCCCGATTCGAGCCGGGCACAGATACGCAGTATTTT
CDR3aa: CSVEGARFEPGTDTQYF

abundance: many
v_gene: TRBV11-2
d_gene: -
j_gene: TRBJ2-3
CDR3nt: TGTGCCAGCAGCGACCTCAGGGGAGGCACAGATACGCAGTATTTT
CDR3aa: CASSDLRGGTDTQYF

abundance: many
v_gene: TRBV20-1
d_gene: -
j_gene: TRBJ1-1
CDR3nt: TGCAGTGCCTCATTCGGGCTGGGCACTGAAGCTTTCTTT
CDR3aa: CSASFGLGTEAFF

abundance: many
v_gene: TRBV7-2
d_gene: TRBD1
j_gene: TRBJ2-2
CDR3nt: TGTGCCAGCATCCGGGACAGGGGAGTCGGGGAGCTGTTTTTT
CDR3aa: CASIRDRGVGELFF

abundance: many
v_gene: TRBV20-1
d_gene: -
j_gene: TRBJ2-3
CDR3nt: TGCAGTGCTAGGCCCCTAGCGCGCCGTGCAGATACGCAGTATTTT
CDR3aa: CSARPLARRADTQYF

abundance: many
v_gene: TRBV12-3/TRBV12-4
d_gene: -
j_gene: TRBJ2-1
CDR3nt: TGTGCCAGCAGTGTGCTACAGGGAGTCTACAATGAGCAGTTCTTC
CDR3aa: CASSVLQGVYNEQFF

abundance: many
v_gene: TRBV6-1
d_gene: TRBD1
j_gene: TRBJ2-5
CDR3nt: TGTGCCAGCAGTGAACAGGGACAGGTAGCAAAGACCCAGTACTTC
CDR3aa: CASSEQGQVAKTQYF

abundance: -
v_gene: TRBV12-3/TRBV12-4
d_gene: -
j_gene: TRBJ2-7
CDR3nt: TGTGCCAGCACCACGCCAGAAGGCTACGAGCAGTACTTC
CDR3aa: CASTTPEGYEQYF

abundance: many
v_gene: TRBV24-1
d_gene: -
j_gene: TRBJ2-2
CDR3nt: TGTGCCACCAGTGATCCAAGGTCCGGGGAGCTGTTTTTT
CDR3aa: CATSDPRSGELFF

abundance: -
v_gene: TRBV15
d_gene: TRBD2
j_gene: TRBJ2-1
CDR3nt: TGTGCCACCAGCAGACCGAGCGGGAGCTCCTACAATGAGCAGTTCTTC
CDR3aa: CATSRPSGSSYNEQFF

abundance: -
v_gene: TRBV12-3/TRBV12-4
d_gene: -
j_gene: TRBJ2-1
CDR3nt: TGTGCCAGCAGTTTCGGGGGAGAGACCCAGTTCTTC
CDR3aa: CASSFGGETQFF

abundance: -
v_gene: TRBV10-3
d_gene: -
j_gene: TRBJ1-6
CDR3nt: TGTGCCATCAGTGATGGTAGGGGTGCGGTGGGGGTCTCACCCCTCCACTTT
CDR3aa: CAISDGRGAVGVSPLHF

abundance: many
v_gene: TRBV29-1
d_gene: -
j_gene: TRBJ2-3
CDR3nt: TGCAGCGTTGGGGACACTGATACGCAGTATTTT
CDR3aa: CSVGDTDTQYF

abundance: -
v_gene: TRBV24-1
d_gene: -
j_gene: TRBJ2-7
CDR3nt: TGTGCCACCAGTGATTTGTCCAGACCTCAGCCATTTATGGTTTGGGAGCAGTACTTC
CDR3aa: CATSDLSRPQPFMVWEQYF

abundance: many
v_gene: TRBV20-1
d_gene: -
j_gene: TRBJ2-2
CDR3nt: TGCAGTGCTCATAGCGGATATGCGAACACCGGGGAGCTGTTTTTT
CDR3aa: CSAHSGYANTGELFF

abundance: -
v_gene: TRBV20-1
d_gene: TRBD1
j_gene: TRBJ2-7
CDR3nt: TGCAGTGCTAGACCTGACAGGGGGCCCTACGAGCAGTACTTC
CDR3aa: CSARPDRGPYEQYF

abundance: many
v_gene: TRBV20-1
d_gene: -
j_gene: TRBJ1-1
CDR3nt: TGCAGTGCTAGCCGGGTCCCTAACACTGAAGCTTTCTTT
CDR3aa: CSASRVPNTEAFF

abundance: many
v_gene: TRBV24-1
d_gene: TRBD1
j_gene: TRBJ2-5
CDR3nt: TGTGCCACCAGTGATCCCGACAGGGAACGGGAGACCCAGTACTTC
CDR3aa: CATSDPDRERETQYF

abundance: few
v_gene: TRBV20-1
d_gene: -
j_gene: TRBJ2-1
CDR3nt: TGCAGTGCTTCACCGGGTGAGCAGTTCTTC
CDR3aa: CSASPGEQFF

abundance: few
v_gene: TRBV4-1
d_gene: -
j_gene: TRBJ1-2
CDR3nt: TGCGCCAGCAGCCAAGAGAGGGTCACAGGCGGCTATGGCTACACCTTC
CDR3aa: CASSQERVTGGYGYTF

abundance: many
v_gene: TRBV5-1
d_gene: TRBD2
j_gene: TRBJ2-7
CDR3nt: TGCGCCAGCAGCCCTAGCGGGAGCGATTCCTACGAGCAGTACTTC
CDR3aa: CASSPSGSDSYEQYF